These 22 T cell receptor beta chains were sequenced from one sample in a study of human T cells and chemical hapten exposure. Time point here: patch test 3, about 24 weeks after DPC sensitization. Stated treatment: therapeutic diphenylcyclopropenone sensitization with weekly scalp DPC. Each CDR3 protein gets one entry after TCRdb re-called the RACE reads with MiXCR. The sample lists tens of thousands of distinct CDR3 sequences, roughly 11% occurring once. The sample in question was whole blood, obtained in connection with sensitization to the hapten diphenylcyclopropenone (DPC). The receptors shown here come from a woman between 25 and 40 years old with alopecia areata. Some clones in this sample may be carry-over from other donors' samples.

This clonotype was observed many times. The chain carries TRBV29-1 and TRBJ2-2; a possible D gene is TRBD2 (5 bases). The germline CDR1 and CDR2 sequences are SQVTM and ANQGSEA. V lost 2 bases to trimming and J lost 6 bases, with 7 bases between them. This CDR3 is 12 amino acids long. The CDR3 loop is CSVENGAGELFF. The CDR3 coding sequence is TGCAGCGTTGAAAACGGGGCCGGGGAGCTGTTTTTT.

In its sample, this clonotype was seen many times. The CDR3 spells CASSLGLAGVTGELFF. CDR3 bases: TGTGCCAGCAGCTTAGGTCTAGCGGGAGTGACCGGGGAGCTGTTTTTT. The rearrangement joins TRBV7-2 to TRBJ2-2; 10 bases are a match to TRBD2. The CDR3 totals 16 residues. Germline V lookup: CDR1 SGHTA, CDR2 FQGNSA. V shed 1 base and J 5 bases; nucleotides not matched to a gene: 4. Complete variable domain (other parts from reference TRBV7-2 and TRBJ2-2): GAGVSQSPSNKVTEKGKDVELRCDPISGHTALYWYRQSLGQGLEFLIYFQGNSAPDKSGLPSDRFSAERTGGSVSTLTIQRTQQEDSAVYLCASSLGLAGVTGELFFGEGSRLTVL.

The sample holds many counts of this clonotype. The DNA of the CDR3 is TGCGCCAGCAGCTTTGGGACTAGCGGCCGCACAGATACGCAGTATTTT. It is translated as CASSFGTSGRTDTQYF. The chain couples TRBV5-1 to TRBJ2-3; 11 bases agree with TRBD2. The J segment lost 1 base and the V segment lost 2 bases, leaving 3 bases of the junction unmatched. The CDR3 sequence is 16 residues long. Looked up from germline, CDR1 is SGHRS and CDR2 is YFSETQ.

This clonotype has more than one count but fewer than ten. The rearrangement uses TRBV7-9 and TRBJ2-4; TRBD2 might be the D (5 bases). Germline CDR1 is SEHNR and CDR2 is FQNEAQ (reference sequence). Trimming cost V 1 base and J 0 bases, with 10 bases left between them. This CDR3 comprises 16 residues. The CDR3: CASSLGTGIAKNIQYF. The CDR3 DNA reads as TGTGCCAGCAGCTTAGGGACGGGGATAGCCAAAAACATTCAGTACTTC. Supplemented by reference TRBV7-9 and TRBJ2-4, the full variable domain reads DTGVSQNPRHKITKRGQNVTFRCDPISEHNRLYWYRQTLGQGPEFLTYFQNEAQLEKSRLLSDRFSAERPKGSFSTLEIQRTEQGDSAMYLCASSLGTGIAKNIQYFGAGTRLSVL.

There are many counts of this clonotype. The rearrangement links TRBV10-3 to TRBJ1-3, with D perhaps TRBD1 (5 bases). There are 14 residues in the CDR3. Trimming stripped 2 bases from V and 8 bases from J, with 13 bases between. From germline, CDR1 is ENHRY and CDR2 SYGVKD. The CDR3 sequence: CAISEEPGRDTIYF. In DNA, the CDR3 is TGTGCCATCAGTGAGGAGCCAGGGCGAGACACCATATATTTT.

This sequence joins TRBV29-1 and TRBJ2-1, with 7 bases identical to TRBD2. CDR1 is SQVTM, CDR2 ANQGSEA, per germline. The CDR3 covers 14 residues. The junction had 5 bases not matched to a gene; V was cut back by 5 bases and J by 1 base. The CDR3 here is CSVRGSGSYNEQFF. The CDR3 DNA reads TGCAGCGTTCGCGGGAGTGGGTCCTACAATGAGCAGTTCTTC.

J is TRBJ1-2 and V is TRBV28, with D tentatively TRBD1 (5 bases). The CDR3 length is 16 residues. The V gene lost 8 bases and the J gene lost 8 bases, with 27 bases spanning the gap. Per the germline V gene, CDR1 is MDHEN and CDR2 is SYDVKM. In nucleotides, the CDR3 is TGTGCCAGCGGCTTACCTGCGGTTCAGGGTCGTGACGGCTACACCTTC. This codes for CASGLPAVQGRDGYTF.

This chain connects TRBV2 to TRBJ2-7, with 8 bases matching TRBD1. The germline V gene has CDR1 SNHLY and CDR2 FYNNEI. The CDR3 runs 13 residues. V lost 2 bases to trimming and J lost 7 bases; unmatched junction nucleotides: 4. CDR3 residues: CASSEIWTGEQYV. Here the CDR3 DNA reads TGTGCCAGCAGTGAAATCTGGACAGGGGAGCAGTACGTC.

This clonotype has a handful of counts. The chain employs TRBV30 and TRBJ1-6; no reliable D call. Trimming shortened V by 2 bases and J by 10 bases, and 12 bases separated the two germline ends. The CDR3 is made up of 13 amino acids. Germline CDR1 GTSNPN, CDR2 SVGIG (reference sequence). CDR3 sequence reads: CAWSLQDRSPLHF. The CDR3 DNA is TGTGCCTGGAGTCTTCAGGATAGGTCACCCCTCCACTTT.

The rearrangement links TRBV4-1 to TRBJ1-2; unclear D gene. The germline CDR1 and CDR2 sequences are MGHRA and YSYEKL. Trimming pared 3 bases from V and 5 bases from J, leaving 16 bases between. The CDR3 totals 15 residues. The CDR3 protein is CASSHPARGPYGYTF. The CDR3 nucleotides read TGCGCCAGCAGCCATCCCGCCCGGGGTCCATATGGCTACACCTTC.

The chain couples TRBV4-3 to TRBJ1-5; perhaps TRBD1 as D (6 bases). V lost 5 bases and J 4 bases, leaving 15 bases between the germline ends. The length of the CDR3 is 15 residues. Germline V gene sequence: CDR1 LGHNA, CDR2 YSLEER. The CDR3, as DNA: TGCGCCAGCAGCAACACTGCAGGGGTTAATCAGCCCCAGCATTTT. Translation: CASSNTAGVNQPQHF.

This sequence joins TRBV5-6 and TRBJ1-5; D not certain. Trimming removed 1 base at V and 0 bases at J, with 5 bases between. The CDR3 sequence is 14 residues long. The V gene's germline CDR1 is SGHDT and CDR2 YYEEEE. This CDR3 is CASSLKDSNQPQHF. The CDR3 region has the DNA TGTGCCAGCAGCTTGAAAGATAGCAATCAGCCCCAGCATTTT.

DNA of the CDR3: TGTGCCAGCAGCTTGACTCGATACAATGAGCAGTTCTTC. Protein product: CASSLTRYNEQFF. The chain couples TRBV27 to TRBJ2-1; D call uncertain. CDR1 is MNHEY and CDR2 is SMNVEV in the germline V gene (reference sequence). V was pared by 6 bases and J by 4 bases, with 10 bases between. The CDR3 sequence is 13 residues long.

In its sample, this clonotype was seen many times. The DNA for the CDR3 is TGTGCCAGCAGCACCGGCCGCACAGATACGCAGTATTTT. This translates into CASSTGRTDTQYF. V and J are TRBV7-9 and TRBJ2-3; D gene ambiguous. The germline gives CDR1 SEHNR, CDR2 FQNEAQ (reference sequence). The CDR3 runs 13 residues. Trimming removed 5 bases from V and 1 base from J, with 7 bases in between.

This clonotype has a count of ten or more. The V call is TRBV20-1, the J call TRBJ2-2, with TRBD1 identical over 9 bases. Germline CDR1 reads DFQATT; CDR2 reads SNEGSKA (reference sequence). This CDR3 has 17 residues. V trimming: 3 bases; J trimming: 3 bases; junction bases outside the gene matches: 11. The CDR3 here is CSASISGTGSDTGELFF. For the CDR3, the DNA is TGCAGTGCTAGTATATCCGGGACAGGGAGTGACACCGGGGAGCTGTTTTTT.

This clonotype has a count of ten or more. The chain combines TRBV2 with TRBJ1-1, with D unclear. The CDR3 is 14 amino acids. V was trimmed by 6 bases and J by 0 bases, leaving 11 bases between them. Germline V gives CDR1 SNHLY, CDR2 FYNNEI. The CDR3 DNA follows: TGTGCCAGCAGACGGCAGGTCATGAACACTGAAGCTTTCTTT. This encodes CASRRQVMNTEAFF.

The chain is built from TRBV10-3 and TRBJ1-1; D gene ambiguous. In germline, CDR1 is ENHRY, CDR2 SYGVKD. Trimming took off 10 bases at V and 0 bases at J, with 15 bases between the two ends. The CDR3 runs to 14 residues. CDR3 sequence: CATVSGQLNTEAFF. In nucleotides, the CDR3 is TGTGCCACAGTAAGTGGTCAGCTGAACACTGAAGCTTTCTTT.

This clonotype was seen many times. This sequence joins TRBV7-2 and TRBJ2-6, with D unresolved. V was shortened by 5 bases and J by 0 bases, with 5 bases between the two germline ends. The CDR3 covers 14 residues. CDR1 is SGHTA and CDR2 is FQGNSA in the germline V gene. The CDR3 DNA is TGTGCCAGCAGCCATGGCTCTGGGGCCAACGTCCTGACTTTC. Its translation: CASSHGSGANVLTF.

This clonotype has ten or more counts. The chain combines TRBV29-1 with TRBJ2-3; D remains unclear. Per germline, CDR1 SQVTM and CDR2 ANQGSEA. This CDR3 region has 12 residues. V was shortened by 7 bases and J by 4 bases, with 12 bases between the two germline ends. The CDR3 loop is CSAISPADTQYF. The CDR3 nucleotides are TGCAGCGCGATCTCCCCGGCAGATACGCAGTATTTT.

This clonotype came up many times. The chain combines TRBV3-1 with TRBJ2-1; the D gene is possibly TRBD2 (5 bases). Trimming cost V 6 bases and J 9 bases, with 15 bases left between them. This CDR3 has 13 residues. Germline V gene lookup returns CDR1 LGHDT and CDR2 YNNKEL (reference sequence). DNA for the CDR3: TGTGCCAGCAGAACCAGTAGCGTGCTTGAGCAGTTCTTC. Amino acid sequence: CASRTSSVLEQFF.

This clonotype has a count of ten or more. CDR3 coding DNA: TGCAGCGTTGGGGATGACAGGGATAACTATGGCTACACCTTC. It yields the protein CSVGDDRDNYGYTF. This rearrangement joins TRBV29-1 to TRBJ1-2, with 7 bases matching TRBD1. The CDR3 spans 14 residues. With V trimmed by 4 bases and J by 1 base, 6 bases remained unmatched. Looked up from germline, CDR1 is SQVTM and CDR2 is ANQGSEA.

The genes are TRBV6-2 or TRBV6-3 and TRBJ2-5, with a weak D call TRBD2 (5 bases). The CDR3 totals 13 residues. Germline loops: CDR1 MNHEY, CDR2 SVGEGT. Trimming stripped 6 bases from V and 4 bases from J, with 12 bases between. CDR3 region: CASSPSEGETQYF. As DNA, the CDR3 is TGTGCCAGCAGCCCCAGCGAGGGAGAGACCCAGTACTTC.